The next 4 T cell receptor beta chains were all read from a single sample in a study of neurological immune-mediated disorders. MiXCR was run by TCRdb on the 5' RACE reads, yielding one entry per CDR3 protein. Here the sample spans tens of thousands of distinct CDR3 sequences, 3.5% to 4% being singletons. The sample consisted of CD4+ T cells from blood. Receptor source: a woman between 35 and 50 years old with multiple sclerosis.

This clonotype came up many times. The CDR3 DNA follows: TGTGCCAGCAGCCCCGACAGGGGTACCTCTAGGTACGAGCAGTACTTC. This encodes CASSPDRGTSRYEQYF. The chain links TRBV27 to TRBJ2-7; 8 bases are shared with TRBD1. J gave up 4 bases and V 6 bases, and 14 bases lay outside the gene matches. The CDR3 sequence is 16 residues long. Germline assignment: CDR1 MNHEY and CDR2 SMNVEV (reference sequence).

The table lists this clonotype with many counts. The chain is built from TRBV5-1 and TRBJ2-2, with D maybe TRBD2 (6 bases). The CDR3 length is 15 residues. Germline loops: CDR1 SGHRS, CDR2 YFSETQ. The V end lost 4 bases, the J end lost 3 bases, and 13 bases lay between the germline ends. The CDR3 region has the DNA TGCGCCAGCAGCGGGACTGCCTCCCACACCGGGGAGCTGTTTTTT. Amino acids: CASSGTASHTGELFF.

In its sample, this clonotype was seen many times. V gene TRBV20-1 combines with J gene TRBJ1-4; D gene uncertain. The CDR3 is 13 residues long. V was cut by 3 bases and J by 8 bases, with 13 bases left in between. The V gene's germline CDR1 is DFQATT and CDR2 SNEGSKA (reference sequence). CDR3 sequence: CSASMVAAEKLFF. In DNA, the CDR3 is TGCAGTGCTAGCATGGTAGCGGCGGAAAAACTGTTTTTT.

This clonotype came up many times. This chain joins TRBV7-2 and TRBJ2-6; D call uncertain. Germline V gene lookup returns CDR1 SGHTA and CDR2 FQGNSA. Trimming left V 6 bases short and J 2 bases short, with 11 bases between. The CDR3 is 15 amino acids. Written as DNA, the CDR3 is TGTGCCAGCAGTACCCAAACGACTGGGGCCAACGTCCTGACTTTC. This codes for CASSTQTTGANVLTF. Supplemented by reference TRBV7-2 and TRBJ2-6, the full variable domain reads GAGVSQSPSNKVTEKGKDVELRCDPISGHTALYWYRQSLGQGLEFLIYFQGNSAPDKSGLPSDRFSAERTGGSVSTLTIQRTQQEDSAVYLCASSTQTTGANVLTFGAGSRLTVL.